Below, 19 T cell receptor beta chains from the same sample are listed, as sequenced in a study of PD-L1 blockade in urothelial cancer. The table came from immunoSEQ multiplex PCR; TCRdb's copy has only in-frame clones and leaves some out. The sample records tens of thousands of clones, almost 90% being singletons. Time point meaning: peripheral blood 6 weeks after treatment start. This sample comprised PBMCs, obtained around atezolizumab (anti-PD-L1) treatment. Receptors originate from a man aged 60-69 years with urothelial cancer.

The chain recombines TRBV7-6 with TRBJ2-2, with 7 bases lining up with TRBD2. Germline loops: CDR1 SGHVS, CDR2 FNYEAQ. J gave up 6 bases and V 5 bases, and 9 bases lay outside the gene matches. The CDR3 totals 15 residues. For the CDR3, the DNA is TGTGCCAGCAGCCCTTGGGAGGGCATTGCCGGGGAGCTGTTTTTT. Amino acids: CASSPWEGIAGELFF. The full variable domain, completed using reference TRBV7-6 and TRBJ2-2, is GAGVSQSPRYKVTKRGQDVALRCDPISGHVSLYWYRQALGQGPEFLTYFNYEAQQDKSGLPNDRFSAERPEGSISTLTIQRTEQRDSAMYRCASSPWEGIAGELFFGEGSRLTVL.

The DNA of the CDR3 is TGTGCCAGCAGTTTGTCGGGACTCCCCTACGAGCAGTACTTC. It specifies CASSLSGLPYEQYF. The rearrangement joins TRBV27 to TRBJ2-7; D possibly corresponds to TRBD2 (6 bases). The CDR3 totals 14 residues. V shed 3 bases and J shed 2 bases, with 11 bases lying between them. Germline assignment: CDR1 MNHEY and CDR2 SMNVEV (reference sequence).

This rearrangement joins TRBV5-1 to TRBJ2-1, with a tentative D call TRBD2 (6 bases). This CDR3 has 16 residues. V gave up 4 bases and J gave up 9 bases, with 23 bases separating them. CDR1 is SGHRS and CDR2 is YFSETQ in the germline V gene. The CDR3 nucleotides are TGCGCCAGCAGCCCCCCCCGGGAGACCCTTATGGTTGAGCAGTTCTTC. Translation gives CASSPPRETLMVEQFF.

This clone was picked up many times. CDR3 region: CASSPWTEATYEQYF. The CDR3 DNA sequence: TGCGCCAGCAGCCCCTGGACGGAGGCGACCTACGAGCAGTACTTC. The chain employs TRBV5-1 and TRBJ2-7; possibly TRBD2 for D (5 bases). Per the germline V gene, CDR1 is SGHRS and CDR2 is YFSETQ. Trimming took off 4 bases at V and 2 bases at J, with 16 bases between the two ends. There are 15 residues in the CDR3.

The rearrangement joins TRBV7-8 to TRBJ2-2; D might be TRBD2 (6 bases). Germline V gene lookup returns CDR1 SGHVS and CDR2 FQNEAQ. This CDR3 has 16 residues. V was pared by 4 bases and J by 0 bases, with 12 bases between. CDR3 in DNA: TGTGCCAGCAGCTCCGGCTGGGGGGCGAACACCGGGGAGCTGTTTTTT. Protein sequence: CASSSGWGANTGELFF.

This chain connects TRBV29-1 to TRBJ2-7; a weak D match, TRBD2 (5 bases). The V gene lost 5 bases and the J gene lost 5 bases, with 10 bases spanning the gap. The CDR3 consists of 11 residues. From germline, CDR1 is SQVTM and CDR2 ANQGSEA. This CDR3 is CSVRAANEQYF. For the CDR3, the DNA is TGCAGCGTTCGAGCGGCAAACGAGCAGTACTTC.

The V and J genes are TRBV6-5 and TRBJ1-1; TRBD1 aligns across 7 bases. The V segment lost 2 bases and the J segment 4 bases; nucleotides outside the gene matches: 7. This CDR3 has 15 amino acids. Germline V gene data show CDR1 as MNHEY and CDR2 as SVGAGI. The CDR3 DNA follows: TGTGCCAGCAGTTACCGCGGACAGGTCCCCACTGAAGCTTTCTTT. Its translation is CASSYRGQVPTEAFF.

The chain employs TRBV11-1 and TRBJ1-5; D gene uncertain. Trimming removed 5 bases at V and 5 bases at J, with 10 bases between. This CDR3 spans 13 amino acids. Looked up from germline, CDR1 is SGHAT and CDR2 is FQDESV (reference sequence). CDR3 bases: TGTGCCAGCAGCCAGACTCCCGATCAGCCCCAGCATTTT. Translation gives CASSQTPDQPQHF.

The gene calls are TRBV11-2 and TRBJ2-1, with D unresolved. Trimming cost V 1 base and J 4 bases, with 5 bases left between them. The CDR3 sequence is 13 residues long. Per the germline V gene, CDR1 is SGHAT and CDR2 is FQNNGV. The CDR3 is CASSLGGYNEQFF. The CDR3 DNA follows: TGTGCCAGCAGCTTAGGCGGATACAATGAGCAGTTCTTC.

This clone has only one observation. The chain uses TRBV7-2 and TRBJ1-5; D call uncertain. Trimming removed 3 bases from V and 3 bases from J, with 3 bases in between. Germline V gene data show CDR1 as SGHTA and CDR2 as FQGNSA. This CDR3 is built from 12 residues. The CDR3 loop reads CASSFSNQPQHF. CDR3 in DNA: TGTGCCAGCAGCTTCTCCAATCAGCCCCAGCATTTT.

The chain recombines TRBV5-1 with TRBJ1-4; 7 nucleotides align to TRBD1. From germline, CDR1 is SGHRS and CDR2 YFSETQ. This CDR3 has 13 amino acids. Germline trimming cut 4 bases from V and 8 bases from J; bases unmatched to any gene: 5. The CDR3 DNA reads TGCGCCAGCAGCCGACAGGGAGGAGAAAAACTGTTTTTT. The encoded protein is CASSRQGGEKLFF.

The genes are TRBV7-8 and TRBJ1-2; 8 bases are shared with TRBD1. Germline CDR1 reads SGHVS; CDR2 reads FQNEAQ. Unmatched junction bases numbered 19, after V lost 2 bases and J lost 8 bases. CDR3 size: 18 residues. CDR3 region: CASSLSLDRGFLWGGYTF. The DNA of the CDR3 is TGTGCCAGCAGCTTAAGCTTAGACAGGGGATTTCTCTGGGGCGGCTACACCTTC.

The chain is built from TRBV7-2 and TRBJ1-4, with 11 bases lining up with TRBD1. This CDR3 spans 16 amino acids. The V gene end was trimmed by 0 bases and the J gene end by 7 bases; junction bases not matched to a gene: 4. Germline loops: CDR1 SGHTA, CDR2 FQGNSA. The DNA for the CDR3 is TGTGCCAGCAGCTTAGCTTCGGGACAGGGGGGTGAAAAACTGTTTTTT. This sequence encodes CASSLASGQGGEKLFF. The variable domain in full, with the rest retrieved from reference TRBV7-2 and TRBJ1-4, is GAGVSQSPSNKVTEKGKDVELRCDPISGHTALYWYRQSLGQGLEFLIYFQGNSAPDKSGLPSDRFSAERTGGSVSTLTIQRTQQEDSAVYLCASSLASGQGGEKLFFGSGTQLSVL.

This chain joins TRBV9 and TRBJ1-2; D is unresolved. V was cut by 0 bases and J by 4 bases, with 7 bases left in between. This CDR3 contains 13 residues. The V gene's germline CDR1 is SGDLS and CDR2 YYNGEE. CDR3 residues: CASSVGASYGYTF. The CDR3 DNA reads as TGTGCCAGCAGCGTAGGAGCGAGCTATGGCTACACCTTC.

The rearrangement joins TRBV9 to TRBJ1-1; 8 bases line up with TRBD1. This CDR3 is built from 15 residues. J lost 4 bases, V lost 4 bases, and 9 bases had no gene match. CDR1 and CDR2 (germline): SGDLS, YYNGEE. The CDR3, as DNA: TGTGCCAGCAGCACTAGACAGGGGCCCGTCACTGAAGCTTTCTTT. Translation: CASSTRQGPVTEAFF.

This chain joins TRBV7-9 and TRBJ2-3, with 7 nucleotides matching TRBD2. V was pared by 5 bases and J by 6 bases, with 11 bases of the junction left unmatched. Per the germline V gene, CDR1 is SEHNR and CDR2 is FQNEAQ (reference sequence). The CDR3 loop spans 15 amino acids. This CDR3 is CASSAWLREFDTQYF. The CDR3 DNA reads as TGTGCCAGCAGCGCGTGGCTGCGGGAGTTTGATACGCAGTATTTT.

Here the CDR3 reads CSHPGSRGTDTQYF. Here the CDR3 DNA reads TGCAGCCACCCGGGGAGCCGGGGCACAGATACGCAGTATTTT. V is TRBV29-1 and J is TRBJ2-3, with D possibly being TRBD2 (5 bases). Germline V CDR1 and CDR2: SQVTM, ANQGSEA. The CDR3 has 14 residues. The V end lost 8 bases, the J end lost 1 base, and 16 bases lay between the germline ends.

V gene TRBV19 combines with J gene TRBJ2-3; 7 bases align to TRBD1. The trim removed 5 bases at V and 6 bases at J, leaving 20 bases unmatched. CDR1 is LNHDA and CDR2 is SQIVND in the germline V gene (reference sequence). This CDR3 region has 18 residues. CDR3 in DNA: TGTGCCAGTAGTCGAGGTTACTTCAGGGGGATGGCTCTCGATACGCAGTATTTT. It encodes CASSRGYFRGMALDTQYF.

CDR3 in amino acids: CATSRGQGGIMGLYSNQPQHF. The CDR3 region has the DNA TGTGCCACCAGCAGAGGACAGGGAGGTATTATGGGGTTATATAGCAATCAGCCCCAGCATTTT. The chain links TRBV15 to TRBJ1-5; 7 nucleotides align to TRBD1. The ends lost 1 base at V and 0 bases at J; junction bases unmatched: 18. Germline CDR1 and CDR2: LNHNV and YYDKDF (reference sequence). The CDR3 is 21 residues long.